The clone carrying this T cell receptor (beta chain) was recorded only once. Its specificity is unknown. These data originate in a study of shared clonotypes between healthy human individuals. Across the whole study: CD4 naive cells filled three plates per donor, CD4 memory three, CD8 naive two and CD8 memory one.

Study outcomes and limitations: The study found lower generation probabilities in non-shared clonotypes than in those shared by all four donors.

Germline CDR1 is MNHEY and CDR2 is SMNVEV (reference sequence). The CDR3 totals 19 residues. Trimming cost V 3 bases and J 0 bases, with 20 bases left between them. Replicate PCRs from sorted subsets contained around 190 ng DNA, which is tens of thousands of T cell genomes. Authors' processing steps: For the immunoSEQ data, sequences were junction-only without quality scores, so filtering differed. Profiled with immunoSEQ multiplex PCR; TCRdb holds only in-frame clones, not every one. D and trimming were read from the DNA, whereas the V and J calls and clone size are those reported in that table. The table includes some 2.1 million clones, roughly 94% detected once. Terminally differentiated effector memory CD45RA+ cells were excluded by CCR7 positive selection of CD45RO-negative cells.

The chain uses TRBV27 and TRBJ2-2; the D gene is possibly TRBD2 (5 bases). The sequence derives from a man aged 18-30 years in good health. The sequenced material came from naive CD8+ T cells sorted from blood. As DNA, the CDR3 is TGTGCCAGCAGTTTTTACACTCCCCTAGCACTCGCGAACACCGGGGAGCTGTTTTTT. Protein product: CASSFYTPLALANTGELFF.